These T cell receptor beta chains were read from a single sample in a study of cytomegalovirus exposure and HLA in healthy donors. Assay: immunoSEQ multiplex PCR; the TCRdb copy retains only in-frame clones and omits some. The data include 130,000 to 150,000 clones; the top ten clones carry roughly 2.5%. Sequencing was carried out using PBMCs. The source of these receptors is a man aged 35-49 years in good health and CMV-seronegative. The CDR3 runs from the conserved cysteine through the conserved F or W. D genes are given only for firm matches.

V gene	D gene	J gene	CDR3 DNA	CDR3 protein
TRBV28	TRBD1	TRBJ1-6	TGTGCCAGCAGGACCGAAGGACAGGGTTTTGCACCCCTCCACTTT	CASRTEGQGFAPLHF
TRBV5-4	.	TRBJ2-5	TGTGCCAGCAGCTTGTGGGCAGAGACCCAGTACTTC	CASSLWAETQYF
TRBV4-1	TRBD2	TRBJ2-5	TGCGCCAGCAGCCAAGATCCTAGCGGGGGGAAAGAGACCCAGTACTTC	CASSQDPSGGKETQYF
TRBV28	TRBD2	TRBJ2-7	TGTGCCAGCAGTTTGGGGGGGGTATACGAGCAGTACTTC	CASSLGGVYEQYF
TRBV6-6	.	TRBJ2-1	TGTGCCAGCAATCCCGACAGCCAGATACGCGAGCAGTTCTTC	CASNPDSQIREQFF
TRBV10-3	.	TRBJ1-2	TGTGCCATCAGTGAGTCGAGCCTAGGCTACACCTTC	CAISESSLGYTF
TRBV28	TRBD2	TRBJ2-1	TGTGCCAGCAGTTCCCCCGGGGGTAGCGGGCTCGCAAATGAGCAGTTCTTC	CASSSPGGSGLANEQFF
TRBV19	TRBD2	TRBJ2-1	TGTGCCAGTAGTATAAGAAGGAGCGGGGGGTACAATGAGCAGTTCTTC	CASSIRRSGGYNEQFF
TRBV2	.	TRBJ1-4	TGTGCCAGCAGTCGAAAGGCTCTTCGAGGGACACCTAAGGAAAAACTGTTTTTT	CASSRKALRGTPKEKLFF
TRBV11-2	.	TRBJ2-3	TGTGCCAGCAGCTTAGGACTTAGCGGTACCTACACAGATACGCAGTATTTT	CASSLGLSGTYTDTQYF
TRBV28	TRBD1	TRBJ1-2	TGTGCCAGCAGTACAGGGGAAACCTATGGCTACACCTTC	CASSTGETYGYTF
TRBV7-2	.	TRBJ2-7	TGTGCCAGCAGCTTAACAGCTTACGAGCAGTACTTC	CASSLTAYEQYF
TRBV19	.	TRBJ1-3	TGTGCCAGTAGTGTACCGAGCTCTGGAAACACCATATATTTT	CASSVPSSGNTIYF
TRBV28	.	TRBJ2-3	TGTGCCAGCAAACTAGATGGCACGTATACGCAGTATTTT	CASKLDGTYTQYF
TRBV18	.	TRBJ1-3	TGTGCCAGCTCACCTTGGGCAGACTCTGGAAACACCATATATTTT	CASSPWADSGNTIYF
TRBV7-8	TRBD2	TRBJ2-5	TGTGCCAGCAGCTTAGGGGGGACTAGCCGGGGTCAGGAGACCCAGTACTTC	CASSLGGTSRGQETQYF
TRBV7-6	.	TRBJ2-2	TGTGCCAGCAGCTCCCTCACCGGGGAGCTGTTTTTT	CASSSLTGELFF
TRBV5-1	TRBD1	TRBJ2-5	TGCGCCAGCAGCCGAGACACAGGGGGACAAGAGACCCAGTACTTC	CASSRDTGGQETQYF
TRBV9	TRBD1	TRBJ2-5	TGTGCCAGCAGCGTAGATCGGGACAGCCAAGAGACCCAGTACTTC	CASSVDRDSQETQYF
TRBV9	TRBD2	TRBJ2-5	TGTGCCAGCAGCGTCTCCACTAGCGGGGGGCACCAAGAGACCCAGTACTTC	CASSVSTSGGHQETQYF